This TCR beta chain was profiled in a study of T cells in Graves' hyperthyroidism and ophthalmopathy. Whole-study findings and limits: Before onset, by a median of around six months, the model predicted ophthalmopathy.

A note on this clonotype: What it binds is not known.

The CDR3 regions of TCR beta were amplified from RNA transcripts. HTBI primers were the set used in a first-round RT-PCR of the TCR CDR3. TCRdb analysed the multiplex PCR reads with MiXCR anew, one entry per CDR3 protein. The table lists around 690,000 distinct CDR3 sequences, around 21% of them singletons. V lost 5 bases to trimming and J lost 6 bases; unmatched junction nucleotides: 8. Germline CDR1 SGHTA, CDR2 FQGTGA. This CDR3 has 15 residues. The chain is built from TRBV7-3 and TRBJ2-1; 9 nucleotides match TRBD2. The receptor was derived from a man in his thirties or forties with Graves' ophthalmopathy. Material for sequencing was blood. This CDR3 reads CASSPGLASPNEQFF. CDR3 coding DNA: TGTGCCAGCAGCCCGGGACTAGCCAGCCCCAATGAGCAGTTCTTC.